This T cell receptor (beta chain) was found in a study of T cell repertoires in cytomegalovirus infection (dated by TCRdb to between 2019 and 2020). General notes on the study: Because public TCR beta signatures pointed to carriage of CMV infection together with the matching HLA type, the HLA type of each donor mattered for the analysis. Study-wide findings and limitations: Cumulative frequency of public TCR beta family members discriminated carriers of CMV infection plus the relevant HLA type in this cohort and an independent approximately 370-donor cohort. In the ex vivo response, HLA-C-restricted CMV-specific TCR beta clonotypes were dominant, and in two of eight donors the single most frequent clonotype came from this HLA-C-restricted group.

From its cysteine to its phenylalanine, the CDR3 spans 14 amino acids. Just the 42-base CDR3 DNA is kept, in frame starting at base 1. The germline V gene gives CDR1 as SQVTM and CDR2 as ANQGSEA. Relative to germline, V is missing 4 bases and J is missing 8 bases, with 9 bases of the junction outside any gene match. Data came from an Illumina HiSeq 1500. The public reads were reprocessed in TCRdb via fastp at Q25 and MiXCR, keeping in-frame beta chains. Here each entry gathers all rows of one CDR3 protein and keeps the most common genes and DNA. The sample table lists 150,000 to 200,000 distinct CDR3 sequences, approximately 15% of them with a count of one. The ten largest clones add up to more than 20% of the sample. As regards this clonotype: Its antigen remains unidentified. There are no base qualities to consult, and no much larger clone falls within one base.

The receptor was isolated from a human donor in good health (CMV status not recorded). Some clones in this sample may be carry-over from other donors' samples. Sequencing used PBMCs. The chain couples TRBV29-1 to TRBJ1-4; 8 bases in the junction line up with TRBD1. CDR3 region: CSVVDRGLREKLFF. DNA sequence: TGCAGCGTTGTCGACAGGGGTTTACGGGAAAAACTGTTTTTT.